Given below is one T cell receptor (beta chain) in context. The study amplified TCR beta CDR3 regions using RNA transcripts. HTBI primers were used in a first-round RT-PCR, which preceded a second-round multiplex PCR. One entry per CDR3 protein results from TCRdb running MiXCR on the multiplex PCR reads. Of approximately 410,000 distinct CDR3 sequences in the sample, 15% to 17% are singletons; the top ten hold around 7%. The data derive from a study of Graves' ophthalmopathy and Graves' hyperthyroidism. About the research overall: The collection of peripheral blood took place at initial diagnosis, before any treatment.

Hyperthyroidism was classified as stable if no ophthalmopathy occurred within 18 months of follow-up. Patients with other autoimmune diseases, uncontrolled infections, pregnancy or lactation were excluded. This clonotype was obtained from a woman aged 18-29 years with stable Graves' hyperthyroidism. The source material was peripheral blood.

The CDR3 bases are TGCGCCAGCAGCCAAAACGTGGGACAGCAACAAGAGACCCAGTACTTC. Residues: CASSQNVGQQQETQYF. This chain connects TRBV4-3 to TRBJ2-5, with TRBD1 identical over 7 bases. The junction had 8 bases not matched to a gene; V was cut back by 2 bases and J by 2 bases. The CDR3 has 16 residues. Germline V gene sequence: CDR1 LGHNA, CDR2 YSLEER.